Below, 18 T cell receptor beta chains from the same sample are listed, as sequenced in a study of blood T cell repertoires in COVID-19. The protocol was immunoSEQ multiplex PCR, while the TCRdb copy is restricted to in-frame clones and leaves out a portion. Of 140,000 to 150,000 clones in the sample, 70% to 90% are singletons; the top ten hold about 3.7%. The source material was PBMCs or T cells enriched from blood (not recorded which). The receptors were sampled from a woman aged 45-60 years with acute COVID-19.

This chain uses TRBV7-2 with TRBJ2-2, with D possibly being TRBD1 (6 bases). Germline V gene lookup returns CDR1 SGHTA and CDR2 FQGNSA. The V gene lost 5 bases and the J gene lost 3 bases, with 19 bases spanning the gap. CDR3 size: 17 residues. Written as DNA, the CDR3 is TGTGCCAGCAGCCCGCGCTCACGGGACACCTACACCGGGGAGCTGTTTTTT. Translated: CASSPRSRDTYTGELFF.

This clone has a handful of counts. The chain uses TRBV19 and TRBJ2-3; 12 positions match TRBD2. The CDR3 sequence is 14 residues long. The V gene's germline CDR1 is LNHDA and CDR2 SQIVND (reference sequence). J lost 6 bases, V lost 8 bases, and 6 bases had no gene match. CDR3 DNA: TGTGCCAGTCAAAGACTAGCGGGAGACGATACGCAGTATTTT. This codes for CASQRLAGDDTQYF. The full variable domain, completed using reference TRBV19 and TRBJ2-3, is DGGITQSPKYLFRKEGQNVTLSCEQNLNHDAMYWYRQDPGQGLRLIYYSQIVNDFQKGDIAEGYSVSREKKESFPLTVTSAQKNPTAFYLCASQRLAGDDTQYFGPGTRLTVL.

The gene calls are TRBV12-1 and TRBJ1-1; the listed D gene, TRBD1, was not tested against the DNA. TRBV12-1 has pseudogene status. This CDR3 has 16 residues. The CDR3: CASSFEAPGRNTEAFF. The CDR3 DNA sequence: TGTGCCAGCAGCTTTGAGGCCCCAGGCAGGAACACTGAAGCTTTCTTT.

The J gene is TRBJ2-7, the V gene TRBV5-8, with 9 nucleotides matching TRBD1. The CDR3 length is 16 residues. Germline loops: CDR1 SGHTS, CDR2 YDEGEE. V was pared by 2 bases and J by 4 bases, with 10 bases of the junction left unmatched. The CDR3 loop is CASSFGTGFRVYEQYF. The DNA for the CDR3 is TGTGCCAGCAGCTTTGGGACAGGGTTTCGGGTATACGAGCAGTACTTC. The full variable domain, its missing parts supplied by reference TRBV5-8 and TRBJ2-7, is EAGVTQSPTHLIKTRGQQATLRCSPISGHTSVYWYQQALGLGLQFLLWYDEGEERNRGNFPPRFSGRQFPNYSSELNVNALELEDSALYLCASSFGTGFRVYEQYFGPGTRLTVT.

V gene TRBV21-1 combines with J gene TRBJ1-2; no DNA check was done on the table's D call, TRBD1. TRBV21-1 is noted as a pseudogene. This CDR3 comprises 16 residues. The CDR3 DNA sequence: TGTGCCAGCAGCAAAGAGTCGGGACATCCAAACTATGGCTACACCTTC. It specifies CASSKESGHPNYGYTF.

The V and J genes are TRBV7-2 and TRBJ2-7; D possibly corresponds to TRBD2 (5 bases). Germline V gene sequence: CDR1 SGHTA, CDR2 FQGNSA. The CDR3 length is 12 residues. Deletions cut 4 bases from V and 3 bases from J, with 7 bases between. CDR3 protein: CASSSGVYEQYF. The CDR3 DNA follows: TGTGCCAGCAGCTCCGGGGTCTACGAGCAGTACTTC.

The chain has TRBV4-2 and TRBJ1-1; 9 bases match TRBD1. CDR3 size: 15 residues. Germline loops: CDR1 LGHNA, CDR2 YNFKEQ. V lost 1 base and J lost 4; bases outside the gene matches: 4. The CDR3 DNA follows: TGTGCCAGCAGCCAAGGCCTGGACAGGGGCACTGAAGCTTTCTTT. Amino acids: CASSQGLDRGTEAFF.

The V and J genes are TRBV25-1 and TRBJ2-7; TRBD1 aligns across 8 bases. With 3 bases clipped from V and 2 bases from J, the junction kept 12 bases outside the gene matches. This CDR3 is built from 17 residues. Per germline, CDR1 MGHDK and CDR2 SYGVNS. The CDR3 sequence: CASSDRGQTGEPYEQYF. In DNA form, the CDR3 reads TGTGCCAGCAGTGATAGGGGCCAGACAGGGGAACCCTACGAGCAGTACTTC.

The chain carries TRBV27 and TRBJ1-2, with D possibly TRBD1 on 6 matching bases. The CDR3 sequence is 14 residues long. V shed 0 bases and J shed 5 bases, with 10 bases lying between them. CDR1 is MNHEY, CDR2 SMNVEV, per germline (reference sequence). As DNA, the CDR3 is TGTGCCAGCAGTTTATCAACAGGGTCATATGGCTACACCTTC. Its translation: CASSLSTGSYGYTF.

V gene TRBV5-1 combines with J gene TRBJ2-2; 14 bases fit TRBD2. The CDR3 is made up of 19 amino acids. The germline CDR1 and CDR2 sequences are SGHRS and YFSETQ. Trimming cost V 4 bases and J 0 bases; bases outside gene matches: 8. The CDR3 region has the DNA TGCGCCAGCAGCCGAGGACTAGCGGGAGGAACGGCGAACACCGGGGAGCTGTTTTTT. It codes for CASSRGLAGGTANTGELFF.

CDR3 protein: CASSPGEGAYYGYTF. CDR3 in DNA: TGTGCCAGCTCACCCGGGGAGGGTGCGTACTATGGCTACACCTTC. V gene TRBV18 combines with J gene TRBJ1-2; unclear D gene. This CDR3 comprises 15 residues. Germline loops: CDR1 KGHSH, CDR2 LQKENI. Trimming pared 3 bases from V and 3 bases from J, leaving 14 bases between.

This rearrangement joins TRBV5-1 to TRBJ1-4; 9 positions match TRBD1. The CDR3 covers 15 residues. V gave up 4 bases and J gave up 7 bases; unmatched junction bases: 8. Germline V gene lookup returns CDR1 SGHRS and CDR2 YFSETQ. The CDR3 loop reads CASSARRDRAEKLFF. As DNA, the CDR3 is TGCGCCAGCAGCGCACGCCGGGACAGGGCTGAAAAACTGTTTTTT. The full variable domain, its missing parts supplied by reference TRBV5-1 and TRBJ1-4, is KAGVTQTPRYLIKTRGQQVTLSCSPISGHRSVSWYQQTPGQGLQFLFEYFSETQRNKGNFPGRFSGRQFSNSRSEMNVSTLELGDSALYLCASSARRDRAEKLFFGSGTQLSVL.

The rearrangement links TRBV5-1 to TRBJ1-3; 9 positions agree with TRBD1. The CDR3 totals 16 residues. Germline CDR1 is SGHRS and CDR2 is YFSETQ. After removal of 4 bases from V and 3 bases from J, the junction contained 8 bases not matched to a gene. This CDR3 is CASSQQNRGHGNTIYF. As DNA, the CDR3 is TGCGCCAGCAGCCAACAAAACAGGGGGCATGGAAACACCATATATTTT.

This clone was observed a single time. V gene TRBV7-9 combines with J gene TRBJ1-1, with 8 bases fitting TRBD1. The CDR3 has 15 residues. Trimming at V came to 4 bases and at J to 3 bases, leaving 7 bases not matched to a gene. Germline V gene lookup returns CDR1 SEHNR and CDR2 FQNEAQ (reference sequence). DNA for the CDR3: TGTGCCAGCAGCTCGACAGGGGAAGATCACACTGAAGCTTTCTTT. Its protein is CASSSTGEDHTEAFF.

In its sample, this clone was seen a few times. The CDR3 DNA sequence: TGTGCCAGCAGTGCCGCCGGACAGGGGGCGCTTAGCTATGGCTACACCTTC. Translated: CASSAAGQGALSYGYTF. The chain has TRBV28 and TRBJ1-2, with 11 bases identical to TRBD1. J lost 4 bases, V lost 5 bases, and 12 bases had no gene match. Germline V gene sequence: CDR1 MDHEN, CDR2 SYDVKM. The CDR3 totals 17 residues.

This chain connects TRBV19 to TRBJ2-7; D unresolved. From germline, CDR1 is LNHDA and CDR2 SQIVND (reference sequence). V dropped 11 bases and J dropped 0 bases, with 20 bases sitting between them. The CDR3 runs to 15 residues. CDR3 bases: TGTGCCCGACCTTCTGGGCAGCAGATCTCCTACGAGCAGTACTTC. It specifies CARPSGQQISYEQYF. Combining the CDR3 with reference TRBV19 and TRBJ2-7 gives the whole variable domain DGGITQSPKYLFRKEGQNVTLSCEQNLNHDAMYWYRQDPGQGLRLIYYSQIVNDFQKGDIAEGYSVSREKKESFPLTVTSAQKNPTAFYLCARPSGQQISYEQYFGPGTRLTVT.

The V gene is TRBV7-9, the J gene TRBJ2-4; tentative D call: TRBD1 (5 bases). The CDR3 is 16 residues long. Germline V lookup: CDR1 SEHNR, CDR2 FQNEAQ (reference sequence). V was trimmed by 7 bases and J by 2 bases, leaving 18 bases between them. DNA for the CDR3: TGTGCCAGCATCCCAGGGCTGGCGGAGACCAAAAACATTCAGTACTTC. Protein product: CASIPGLAETKNIQYF.

The V call is TRBV12-3 or TRBV12-4, the J call TRBJ1-5; D may be TRBD1 (5 bases). V gave up 3 bases and J gave up 6 bases, with 9 bases separating them. The CDR3 is 13 amino acids. CDR3: CASSLWGGQPQHF. The CDR3 nucleotides are TGTGCCAGCAGTTTGTGGGGGGGTCAGCCCCAGCATTTT.